This T cell receptor (beta chain) originates from a study of blood T cell repertoires in COVID-19. About the study: The United States, Italy and Spain were the sources of the acute and convalescent COVID-19 samples. Sample material is recorded as cDNA or gDNA derived from T cells, B-cell-depleted T cells, or PBMCs.

How the authors handled the data: Using reference gene primer amplification, nucleated cell counts were estimated. Generated by immunoSEQ multiplex PCR, the TCRdb table keeps only in-frame clones and is missing some. V, J and clone size derive from that table, while D and trimming were established from the DNA sequence. The sample consists of just over 150,000 clones, roughly 85% of them appearing once. J gave up 4 bases and V 0 bases, and 9 bases lay outside the gene matches. CDR3 length: 16 amino acids. CDR1 is SGHKS and CDR2 is YYEKEE in the germline V gene (reference sequence). Source material: peripheral blood. The J gene is TRBJ1-2, the V gene TRBV5-5; 7 nucleotides line up with TRBD1. This clonotype originated in a human donor with acute or convalescent COVID-19. The donor label of this sample is uncertain. CDR3 amino acids: CASSLEEGAAPYGYTF. As DNA, the CDR3 is TGTGCCAGCAGCTTGGAAGAGGGGGCGGCACCCTATGGCTACACCTTC.